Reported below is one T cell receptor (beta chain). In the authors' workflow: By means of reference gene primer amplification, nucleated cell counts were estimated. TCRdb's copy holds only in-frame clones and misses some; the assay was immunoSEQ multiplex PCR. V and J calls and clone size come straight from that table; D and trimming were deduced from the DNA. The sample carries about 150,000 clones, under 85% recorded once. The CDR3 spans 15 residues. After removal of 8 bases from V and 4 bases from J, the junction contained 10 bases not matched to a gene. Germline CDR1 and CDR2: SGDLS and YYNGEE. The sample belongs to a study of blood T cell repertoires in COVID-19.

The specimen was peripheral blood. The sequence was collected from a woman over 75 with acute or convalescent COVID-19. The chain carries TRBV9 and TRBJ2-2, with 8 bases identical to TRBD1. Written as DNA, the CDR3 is TGTGCCAGTACAGCAGGGGGCGCAGTCACCGGGGAGCTGTTTTTT. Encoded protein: CASTAGGAVTGELFF.